Shown below are 10 T cell receptor beta chains from a single sample sequenced in a study of monozygotic twins with inflammatory bowel disease (dated by TCRdb to the late 2010s). The library was prepared using 5' RACE. The sequencer listed for this sample is Illumina HiSeq 2500. The reads were reprocessed in TCRdb, with one entry per CDR3 protein sequence and no accompanying DNA. The sample's table lists a count of 88,000 or so distinct CDR3 sequences. The ten biggest clones cover around 6.8% of the sample. The sequenced sample consisted of blood. The receptors shown here come from a human donor with ulcerative colitis or Crohn's disease, or a healthy co-twin of an affected twin (not recorded which).

V gene TRBV20-1 combines with J gene TRBJ1-5; TCRdb proposes TRBD1, but this gene call is untestable without DNA. The CDR3 length is 20 residues. Germline CDR1 reads DFQATT; CDR2 reads SNEGSKA (reference sequence). The CDR3 reads CSARVLNPGHNPWGYQPQHF.

J is TRBJ2-3 and V is TRBV18; without DNA, the TCRdb call of TRBD1 cannot be checked. The CDR3 runs to 19 residues. Germline V gene sequence: CDR1 KGHSH, CDR2 LQKENI. The CDR3 is CASSPGAARAGAATDTQYF.

The V and J genes are TRBV10-2 and TRBJ1-5; checking the TCRdb D call of TRBD1 is not possible without DNA. This CDR3 has 14 residues. Germline CDR1 is WSHSY and CDR2 is SAAADI. The CDR3 here is CASNDPGSNQPQHF.

V gene TRBV27 combines with J gene TRBJ1-6. The CDR3 consists of 14 residues. Looked up from germline, CDR1 is MNHEY and CDR2 is SMNVEV (reference sequence). CDR3 amino acids: CASSLQGGNSPLHF.

The rearrangement uses TRBV12-3 or TRBV12-4 and TRBJ1-6. The CDR3 sequence is 14 residues long. CDR3 region: CASSLAVGNSPLHF.

The chain has TRBV7-2 and TRBJ2-3; TCRdb calls TRBD2, which cannot be checked without DNA. The CDR3 covers 17 residues. CDR1 is SGHTA and CDR2 is FQGNSA in the germline V gene. CDR3 region: CASSLVPGSGRGDTQYF.

V and J are TRBV20-1 and TRBJ2-1; TCRdb returns TRBD2, unconfirmable since there is no DNA. CDR3 size: 19 residues. Germline V gene lookup returns CDR1 DFQATT and CDR2 SNEGSKA (reference sequence). CDR3 amino acids: CSARDAAKGGVTSYNEQFF.

This chain connects TRBV20-1 to TRBJ2-3; absent DNA, TCRdb's TRBD2 call cannot be checked. Germline CDR1 DFQATT, CDR2 SNEGSKA (reference sequence). The CDR3 is made up of 13 amino acids. CDR3 region: CSPLVPVGDTQYF.

The chain is built from TRBV5-1 and TRBJ1-1; TCRdb returns TRBD1, unconfirmable since there is no DNA. Germline V gives CDR1 SGHRS, CDR2 YFSETQ. This CDR3 comprises 18 residues. CDR3 amino acids: CASSLKSRIVRTNTEAFF.

The V call is TRBV19, the J call TRBJ1-5. This CDR3 has 14 amino acids. From germline, CDR1 is LNHDA and CDR2 SQIVND (reference sequence). The CDR3 sequence: CASSIRGGNQPQHF.